Each of the 30 T cell receptor beta chains below was sequenced from the same sample in a study of technical replicates of blood from a handful of donors. Profiled with immunoSEQ multiplex PCR; TCRdb holds only in-frame clones, not every one. The table has about 70,000 clones, roughly 86% seen once. The sequenced sample was PBMCs. These receptors were taken from a human donor in good health. Some clones in this sample may be carry-over from other donors' samples.

The chain joins TRBV6-5 to TRBJ1-1; 10 bases align to TRBD1. Germline V gives CDR1 MNHEY, CDR2 SVGAGI. V shed 6 bases and J 7 bases; nucleotides not matched to a gene: 5. This CDR3 is 13 amino acids long. The CDR3 sequence: CASRGTGAGEAFF. CDR3 in DNA: TGTGCCAGCAGGGGGACAGGGGCCGGTGAAGCTTTCTTT.

The V gene is TRBV7-9, the J gene TRBJ1-1; 8 bases are a match to TRBD1. The germline V gene encodes CDR1 SEHNR and CDR2 FQNEAQ (reference sequence). The CDR3 has 17 amino acids. V lost 0 bases to trimming and J lost 7 bases; unmatched junction nucleotides: 13. CDR3 sequence (DNA): TGTGCCAGCAGCTTAGCGCGTTTGGTGCGCGGACAGGGTGAAGCTTTCTTT. It translates to CASSLARLVRGQGEAFF. The full variable domain, rest sourced from reference TRBV7-9 and TRBJ1-1, is DTGVSQNPRHKITKRGQNVTFRCDPISEHNRLYWYRQTLGQGPEFLTYFQNEAQLEKSRLLSDRFSAERPKGSFSTLEIQRTEQGDSAMYLCASSLARLVRGQGEAFFGQGTRLTVV.

The genes are TRBV13 and TRBJ2-1; TRBD1 might be the D (6 bases). Germline loops: CDR1 PRHDT, CDR2 FYEKMQ (reference sequence). V was cut by 5 bases and J by 4 bases, with 18 bases left in between. CDR3 length: 16 residues. The CDR3 region is CASSLNTGHQYNEQFF. Written as DNA, the CDR3 is TGTGCCAGCAGCCTCAATACGGGACACCAATACAATGAGCAGTTCTTC.

V usage is TRBV7-3 and J usage is TRBJ2-1; 13 bases line up with TRBD2. The CDR3 is 17 amino acids. Per the germline V gene, CDR1 is SGHTA and CDR2 is FQGTGA. After removal of 0 bases from V and 7 bases from J, the junction contained 6 bases not matched to a gene. Written as DNA, the CDR3 is TGTGCCAGCAGCTTAACGGCGGCACTAGCGGGAGGGAATGAGCAGTTCTTC. Its translation is CASSLTAALAGGNEQFF.

This chain links TRBV7-3 with TRBJ1-2; no clear D gene. V was clipped by 4 bases and J by 9 bases, with 12 bases between them. Per germline, CDR1 SGHTA and CDR2 FQGTGA. The CDR3 loop spans 12 amino acids. The CDR3 region is CASSSSPSSYTF. CDR3 DNA sequence: TGTGCCAGCAGCTCCTCGCCCTCTAGCTACACCTTC.

V gene TRBV6-1 combines with J gene TRBJ1-5, with TRBD1 matching over 9 bases. The V and J ends lost 7 bases and 4 bases, in that order; junction bases with no gene match: 8. Per the germline V gene, CDR1 is MNHNS and CDR2 is SASEGT. The CDR3 is made up of 15 amino acids. CDR3 in amino acids: CASKWDRERNQPQHF. CDR3 coding DNA: TGTGCCAGCAAATGGGACAGGGAACGAAATCAGCCCCAGCATTTT.

This chain links TRBV10-3 with TRBJ2-2; the match to TRBD1 covers 10 bases. V shed 10 bases, J shed 6 bases, and the junction held 8 bases outside the gene matches. Germline V CDR1 and CDR2: ENHRY, SYGVKD. CDR3 length: 14 amino acids. CDR3 amino acids: CATGDRGNSGELFF. CDR3 in DNA: TGTGCCACCGGGGACAGGGGCAATTCCGGGGAGCTGTTTTTT.

This chain uses TRBV5-5 with TRBJ2-5, with 7 bases fitting TRBD1. Germline V gives CDR1 SGHKS, CDR2 YYEKEE (reference sequence). The CDR3 consists of 15 residues. V was pared by 4 bases and J by 4 bases, with 10 bases of the junction left unmatched. This CDR3 is CASSGIPGGGETQYF. The CDR3 bases are TGTGCCAGCAGCGGGATCCCAGGGGGTGGAGAGACCCAGTACTTC.

As DNA, the CDR3 is TGTGCCAGCAGTTACTCGAACACACCTTTAGGAAACACCATATATTTT. Translated, it gives CASSYSNTPLGNTIYF. V is TRBV6-5 and J is TRBJ1-3; D remains ambiguous. With 0 bases removed from V and 4 bases from J, the gap between germline ends came to 13 bases. CDR1 MNHEY and CDR2 SVGAGI come from the germline V gene. This CDR3 spans 16 amino acids.

This clone came up a few times. The V gene is TRBV6-1, the J gene TRBJ2-5; TRBD2 is a possible D gene (5 bases). The CDR3 has 14 residues. V lost 6 bases and J lost 5, with 16 bases in between. Germline CDR1 is MNHNS and CDR2 is SASEGT. The CDR3 loop is CASSPSGNGETQYF. As DNA, the CDR3 is TGTGCCAGCAGCCCTTCCGGGAACGGGGAGACCCAGTACTTC.

This chain joins TRBV7-3 and TRBJ2-1; 8 positions agree with TRBD2. Germline trimming cut 5 bases from V and 7 bases from J; bases unmatched to any gene: 4. The length of the CDR3 is 13 residues. Germline loops: CDR1 SGHTA, CDR2 FQGTGA. CDR3 residues: CASSEGLGNEQFF. The CDR3 DNA follows: TGTGCCAGCAGCGAGGGACTAGGTAATGAGCAGTTCTTC.

The V gene is TRBV7-6, the J gene TRBJ2-5, with a tentative D call TRBD1 (5 bases). Germline V gene data show CDR1 as SGHVS and CDR2 as FNYEAQ. Trimming took 2 bases from V and 2 from J, leaving 12 bases between them. This CDR3 region has 15 residues. This chain's CDR3 is CASSLLGPRQETQYF. The CDR3 bases are TGTGCCAGCAGCTTATTGGGGCCGCGGCAAGAGACCCAGTACTTC. Looking up the rest from reference TRBV7-6 and TRBJ2-5 gives the full variable domain: GAGVSQSPRYKVTKRGQDVALRCDPISGHVSLYWYRQALGQGPEFLTYFNYEAQQDKSGLPNDRFSAERPEGSISTLTIQRTEQRDSAMYRCASSLLGPRQETQYFGPGTRLLVL.

The chain recombines TRBV4-1 with TRBJ2-7; TRBD1 is a possible D gene (6 bases). The ends were cut back, 1 base at V and 3 bases at J, with 16 bases in the middle. The germline gives CDR1 MGHRA, CDR2 YSYEKL. This CDR3 spans 16 amino acids. This CDR3 is CASSQGQGSRGYEQYF. The CDR3 DNA reads TGCGCCAGCAGCCAAGGTCAAGGATCCAGGGGCTACGAGCAGTACTTC.

The V call is TRBV19, the J call TRBJ1-1; TRBD1 agrees at 10 bases. The CDR3 totals 16 residues. The V and J ends lost 8 bases and 0 bases, in that order; junction bases with no gene match: 9. Germline V CDR1 and CDR2: LNHDA, SQIVND (reference sequence). The CDR3 loop is CASSSRDRGLNTEAFF. The CDR3 region has the DNA TGTGCCAGTTCCTCCCGGGACAGGGGCCTGAACACTGAAGCTTTCTTT.

The rearrangement uses TRBV4-3 and TRBJ1-4; unclear D gene. Germline V CDR1 and CDR2: LGHNA, YSLEER. The CDR3 spans 16 residues. V shed 2 bases and J shed 0 bases, with 10 bases lying between them. In nucleotides, the CDR3 is TGCGCCAGCAGCCAAACTACTACGTCAACTAATGAAAAACTGTTTTTT. Protein: CASSQTTTSTNEKLFF.

The J gene is TRBJ2-5, the V gene TRBV10-1; 10 nucleotides match TRBD2. This CDR3 is built from 15 residues. Germline V CDR1 and CDR2: WNHNN, SYGVQD (reference sequence). V was pared by 6 bases and J by 2 bases, with 6 bases of the junction left unmatched. The CDR3 loop is CASRTGLALQETQYF. CDR3 nucleotides: TGCGCCAGCAGGACGGGACTAGCGCTTCAAGAGACCCAGTACTTC.

This clone was seen more than once but under ten times. The chain carries TRBV6-5 and TRBJ2-4; 8 bases are a match to TRBD2. Germline CDR1 MNHEY, CDR2 SVGAGI. After removal of 7 bases from V and 9 bases from J, the junction contained 8 bases not matched to a gene. The CDR3 sequence is 13 residues long. The CDR3 DNA reads TGTGCCAGCACCGTCCCGGGACTAGGCATTCAGTACTTC. It specifies CASTVPGLGIQYF.

V is TRBV7-9 and J is TRBJ2-1; D may be TRBD2 (6 bases). In germline, CDR1 is SEHNR, CDR2 FQNEAQ (reference sequence). Deletions cut 7 bases from V and 9 bases from J, with 22 bases between. The CDR3 covers 15 residues. CDR3 region: CASTQPGSLIGEQFF. The CDR3 nucleotides are TGTGCCAGCACCCAACCCGGGAGTCTTATCGGTGAGCAGTTCTTC.

The rearrangement uses TRBV18 and TRBJ2-7; no firm D call. Deletions cut 5 bases from V and 4 bases from J, with 9 bases between. The CDR3 has 12 residues. Germline V gives CDR1 KGHSH, CDR2 LQKENI. DNA for the CDR3: TGTGCCAGCTCATCAAACCAGTACGAGCAGTACTTC. It specifies CASSSNQYEQYF.

The V and J genes are TRBV18 and TRBJ2-2; D is undetermined. V lost 0 bases to trimming and J lost 2 bases, with 7 bases between them. Germline V lookup: CDR1 KGHSH, CDR2 LQKENI. The CDR3 sequence is 15 residues long. In nucleotides, the CDR3 is TGTGCCAGCTCACCACCGTACAGTAACACCGGGGAGCTGTTTTTT. Its protein product is CASSPPYSNTGELFF.

V usage is TRBV25-1 and J usage is TRBJ2-2; 9 nucleotides agree with TRBD1. The junction had 6 bases not matched to a gene; V was cut back by 6 bases and J by 7 bases. Germline V lookup: CDR1 MGHDK, CDR2 SYGVNS. The CDR3 length is 14 residues. The CDR3 coding sequence is TGTGCCAGCAGGAGCACAGGGGGCATCGGGGAGCTGTTTTTT. Its translation is CASRSTGGIGELFF.

The chain employs TRBV2 and TRBJ2-2, with D possibly TRBD2 on 5 matching bases. CDR3 length: 15 residues. Trimming stripped 3 bases from V and 0 bases from J, with 8 bases between. The germline gives CDR1 SNHLY, CDR2 FYNNEI. CDR3 protein: CASSDDYSNTGELFF. Here the CDR3 DNA reads TGTGCCAGCAGTGACGACTATTCGAACACCGGGGAGCTGTTTTTT.

In this sample, this clone turned up once. This chain links TRBV5-5 with TRBJ1-1; TRBD1 matches 8 bases. This CDR3 is 15 amino acids long. The V gene's germline CDR1 is SGHKS and CDR2 YYEKEE (reference sequence). V shed 3 bases and J 2 bases; nucleotides not matched to a gene: 6. The CDR3 reads CASSSRTGTNTEAFF. The CDR3 DNA reads as TGTGCCAGCAGCTCAAGGACAGGGACCAACACTGAAGCTTTCTTT. The variable domain in full, completed from reference TRBV5-5 and TRBJ1-1, reads DAGVTQSPTHLIKTRGQQVTLRCSPISGHKSVSWYQQVLGQGPQFIFQYYEKEERGRGNFPDRFSARQFPNYSSELNVNALLLGDSALYLCASSSRTGTNTEAFFGQGTRLTVV.

The J gene is TRBJ1-2, the V gene TRBV25-1; TRBD1 is a possible D gene (5 bases). Germline lookup yields CDR1 MGHDK and CDR2 SYGVNS. This CDR3 has 12 amino acids. V lost 3 bases and J 3 bases, leaving 5 bases between the germline ends. CDR3 loop: CASSETDYGYTF. The CDR3 nucleotides are TGTGCCAGCAGTGAGACAGACTATGGCTACACCTTC.

This clone has more than one count but fewer than ten. The gene calls are TRBV6-6 and TRBJ2-5, with 10 bases matching TRBD2. CDR3 length: 14 residues. Germline CDR1 reads MNHNY; CDR2 reads SVGAGI (reference sequence). V lost 8 bases, J lost 2 bases, and 5 bases stayed unmatched. Here the CDR3 reads CASGRGLAQETQYF. CDR3 DNA: TGTGCCAGCGGTCGGGGACTAGCGCAAGAGACCCAGTACTTC.

Only one count was recorded for this clone. The chain links TRBV7-8 to TRBJ2-2; D remains ambiguous. Germline V gene lookup returns CDR1 SGHVS and CDR2 FQNEAQ. The CDR3 has 14 amino acids. V lost 7 bases and J 8 bases, leaving 17 bases between the germline ends. The CDR3 region is CASTPFGSRGELFF. The DNA of the CDR3 is TGTGCCAGCACCCCTTTCGGTAGCCGTGGGGAGCTGTTTTTT.

V gene TRBV1 combines with J gene TRBJ2-5; the listed D gene, TRBD2, was not tested against the DNA. TRBV1 is a pseudogene locus. The CDR3 totals 19 residues. The CDR3 nucleotides read TGCACCAGCAGCCAAGATCCGGGACTAGCGGGGGAGCTTGGGGAGACCCAGTACTTC. Encoded protein: CTSSQDPGLAGELGETQYF.

The J gene is TRBJ2-7, the V gene TRBV30; 11 bases map to TRBD1. Losses at the gene ends were 2 bases for V and 5 bases for J; bases not matched to a gene: 5. This CDR3 spans 14 amino acids. Germline assignment: CDR1 GTSNPN and CDR2 SVGIG (reference sequence). The CDR3 DNA sequence: TGTGCCTGGAGTACCGGACAGGGGGCCCACGAGCAGTACTTC. This sequence encodes CAWSTGQGAHEQYF.

The chain is built from TRBV4-1 and TRBJ2-1; 9 bases line up with TRBD2. The junction had 4 bases not matched to a gene; V was cut back by 3 bases and J by 4 bases. There are 15 residues in the CDR3. Per the germline V gene, CDR1 is MGHRA and CDR2 is YSYEKL. The CDR3 spells CASSHPAGGYNEQFF. CDR3 sequence (DNA): TGCGCCAGCAGCCACCCTGCGGGGGGGTACAATGAGCAGTTCTTC.

This chain connects TRBV6-6 to TRBJ2-1; D remains ambiguous. V lost 2 bases and J 3 bases, leaving 8 bases between the germline ends. CDR3 length equals 14 residues. Germline CDR1 MNHNY, CDR2 SVGAGI (reference sequence). The CDR3 sequence: CASSYVRYYNEQFF. CDR3 coding DNA: TGTGCCAGCAGTTACGTCAGGTACTACAATGAGCAGTTCTTC.